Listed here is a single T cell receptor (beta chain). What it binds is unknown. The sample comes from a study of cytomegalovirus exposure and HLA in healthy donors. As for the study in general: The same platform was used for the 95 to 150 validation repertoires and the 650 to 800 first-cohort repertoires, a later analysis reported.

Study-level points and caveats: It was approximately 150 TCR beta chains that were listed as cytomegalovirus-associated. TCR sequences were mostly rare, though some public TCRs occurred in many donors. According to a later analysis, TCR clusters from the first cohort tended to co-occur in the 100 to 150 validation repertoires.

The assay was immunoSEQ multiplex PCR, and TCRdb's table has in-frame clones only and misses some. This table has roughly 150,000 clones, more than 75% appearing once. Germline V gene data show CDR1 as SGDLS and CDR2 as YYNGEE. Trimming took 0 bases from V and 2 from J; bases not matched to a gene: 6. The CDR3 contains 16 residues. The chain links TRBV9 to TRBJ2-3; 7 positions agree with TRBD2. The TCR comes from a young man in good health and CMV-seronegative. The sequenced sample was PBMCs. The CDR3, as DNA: TGTGCCAGCAGCGTAGCTAGCGGCCCAGTCACAGATACGCAGTATTTT. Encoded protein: CASSVASGPVTDTQYF.